This entry lists 24 T cell receptor beta chains sequenced from one sample in a study of blood T cell repertoires in COVID-19. Sequenced by immunoSEQ multiplex PCR; TCRdb stores in-frame clones only, minus some. Found here are roughly 150,000 clones, around 86% of them singletons; the top ten hold more than 3.5%. Sequencing was performed on PBMCs or T cells enriched from blood (not recorded which). These receptors were collected from a man aged 50-60 years who had recovered from COVID-19.

The J gene is TRBJ2-7, the V gene TRBV5-1, with 9 nucleotides matching TRBD1. Germline V gives CDR1 SGHRS, CDR2 YFSETQ. The V and J ends lost 3 bases and 7 bases, in that order; junction bases with no gene match: 8. This CDR3 has 14 residues. CDR3 coding DNA: TGCGCCAGCAGCTCCGACAGGGGGAGCTGGGAGCAGTACTTC. The encoded protein is CASSSDRGSWEQYF. Full variable domain (missing parts from reference TRBV5-1 and TRBJ2-7): KAGVTQTPRYLIKTRGQQVTLSCSPISGHRSVSWYQQTPGQGLQFLFEYFSETQRNKGNFPGRFSGRQFSNSRSEMNVSTLELGDSALYLCASSSDRGSWEQYFGPGTRLTVT.

The rearrangement links TRBV7-3 to TRBJ1-4; no clear D. V shed 2 bases and J shed 4 bases, with 8 bases lying between them. Germline loops: CDR1 SGHTA, CDR2 FQGTGA. CDR3 length equals 14 residues. CDR3 sequence (DNA): TGTGCCAGCAGCTTAGGGAGATATAATGAAAAACTGTTTTTT. Protein sequence: CASSLGRYNEKLFF.

The chain has TRBV18 and TRBJ1-1; D is undetermined. V was cut by 11 bases and J by 1 base, with 14 bases left in between. Looked up from germline, CDR1 is KGHSH and CDR2 is LQKENI. The CDR3 length is 13 residues. CDR3 sequence (DNA): TGTGCCGCCAGCGAAGGTACGAACACTGAAGCTTTCTTT. As protein: CAASEGTNTEAFF. Full variable domain (outside the CDR3, taken from reference TRBV18 and TRBJ1-1): NAGVMQNPRHLVRRRGQEARLRCSPMKGHSHVYWYRQLPEEGLKFMVYLQKENIIDESGMPKERFSAEFPKEGPSILRIQQVVRGDSAAYFCAASEGTNTEAFFGQGTRLTVV.

The rearrangement uses TRBV30 and TRBJ1-1, with 9 bases lining up with TRBD1. The CDR3 totals 14 residues. Germline values: CDR1 GTSNPN, CDR2 SVGIG (reference sequence). V lost 0 bases, J lost 6 bases, and 5 bases stayed unmatched. CDR3 protein: CAWSVQGAKSEAFF. The CDR3 DNA reads TGTGCCTGGAGTGTACAGGGGGCGAAATCTGAAGCTTTCTTT.

The V and J genes are TRBV5-1 and TRBJ2-2; maybe TRBD1 (6 bases). V was cut by 5 bases and J by 0 bases, with 23 bases left in between. Germline CDR1 is SGHRS and CDR2 is YFSETQ. The CDR3 runs 19 residues. This CDR3 is CASRLPPRQALANTGELFF. CDR3 bases: TGCGCCAGCAGATTACCTCCGCGACAGGCGCTCGCGAACACCGGGGAGCTGTTTTTT.

The rearrangement joins TRBV10-3 to TRBJ2-7, with 9 bases lining up with TRBD1. Germline V gene lookup returns CDR1 ENHRY and CDR2 SYGVKD. Trimming removed 5 bases from V and 3 bases from J; junction bases left unmatched: 5. The CDR3 loop spans 14 amino acids. The CDR3 reads CAISTPDRGYEQYF. The CDR3 nucleotides are TGTGCCATCAGTACCCCGGACAGGGGCTACGAGCAGTACTTC.

The V call is TRBV30, the J call TRBJ1-2; D unresolved. Germline V gene sequence: CDR1 GTSNPN, CDR2 SVGIG (reference sequence). The CDR3 consists of 13 residues. Deletions cut 2 bases from V and 1 base from J, with 8 bases between. The CDR3: CAWSLGINYGYTF. The CDR3 nucleotides read TGTGCCTGGAGTCTCGGGATTAACTATGGCTACACCTTC.

The chain couples TRBV5-6 to TRBJ1-4; 9 bases match TRBD1. V lost 0 bases and J lost 1; bases outside the gene matches: 7. Per the germline V gene, CDR1 is SGHDT and CDR2 is YYEEEE. This CDR3 contains 18 residues. CDR3 sequence: CASSLARGQGITNEKLFF. The CDR3 bases are TGTGCCAGCAGCTTGGCCCGAGGACAGGGGATAACTAATGAAAAACTGTTTTTT.

V usage is TRBV7-9 and J usage is TRBJ2-7, with D possibly being TRBD2 (5 bases). The length of the CDR3 is 15 residues. V dropped 5 bases and J dropped 2 bases, with 16 bases sitting between them. Germline V lookup: CDR1 SEHNR, CDR2 FQNEAQ (reference sequence). The CDR3 is CASSPKSGGAYEQYF. For the CDR3, the DNA is TGTGCCAGCAGCCCGAAAAGTGGAGGTGCCTACGAGCAGTACTTC.

The gene calls are TRBV28 and TRBJ1-6; D is uncertain. This CDR3 has 14 residues. Germline values: CDR1 MDHEN, CDR2 SYDVKM. The ends were cut back, 3 bases at V and 7 bases at J, with 10 bases in the middle. CDR3 bases: TGTGCCAGCAGTTTGGGCCAGGAAAATTCACCCCTCCACTTT. Translating gives CASSLGQENSPLHF.

The chain is built from TRBV5-4 and TRBJ2-7, with 14 nucleotides matching TRBD2. In germline, CDR1 is SGHNT, CDR2 YYREEE (reference sequence). This CDR3 spans 18 amino acids. V shed 3 bases, J shed 4 bases, and the junction held 12 bases outside the gene matches. As DNA, the CDR3 is TGTGCCAGCAGCTCGATAGGAGGGACTAGCGGGAGAAGGTACGAGCAGTACTTC. It encodes CASSSIGGTSGRRYEQYF.

The chain has TRBV29-1 and TRBJ1-1; the match to TRBD1 covers 7 bases. Germline V lookup: CDR1 SQVTM, CDR2 ANQGSEA. V dropped 8 bases and J dropped 6; count of bases not matched to a gene: 6. The CDR3 spans 11 residues. DNA for the CDR3: TGCAGCTCACAGGGGTTAGCTGAAGCTTTCTTT. Amino acids: CSSQGLAEAFF. The variable domain in full, with the rest retrieved from reference TRBV29-1 and TRBJ1-1, is SAVISQKPSRDICQRGTSLTIQCQVDSQVTMMFWYRQQPGQSLTLIATANQGSEATYESGFVIDKFPISRPNLTFSTLTVSNMSPEDSSIYLCSSQGLAEAFFGQGTRLTVV.

The chain carries TRBV29-1 and TRBJ2-2; 9 bases agree with TRBD1. This CDR3 is 14 amino acids long. Losses at the gene ends were 5 bases for V and 6 bases for J; bases not matched to a gene: 7. Germline V gene data show CDR1 as SQVTM and CDR2 as ANQGSEA. CDR3 amino acids: CSVSDRGGPGELFF. The CDR3 bases are TGCAGCGTTAGCGACAGGGGGGGACCCGGGGAGCTGTTTTTT.

This chain joins TRBV7-9 and TRBJ1-5; D is perhaps TRBD1 (6 bases). Trimming removed 5 bases at V and 7 bases at J, with 9 bases between. Looked up from germline, CDR1 is SEHNR and CDR2 is FQNEAQ (reference sequence). The CDR3 has 12 amino acids. The CDR3 DNA sequence: TGTGCCAGCAGCCCGCAGGGGCAGCCCCAGCATTTT. Translating gives CASSPQGQPQHF.

The chain uses TRBV15 and TRBJ1-2, with D possibly being TRBD1 (5 bases). Germline-derived CDR1 and CDR2 are LNHNV and YYDKDF (reference sequence). V was cut by 0 bases and J by 5 bases, with 13 bases left in between. The CDR3 contains 15 residues. The CDR3 nucleotides read TGTGCCACCAGCAGAGATAGATTCCAGGGTTATGGCTACACCTTC. Its protein is CATSRDRFQGYGYTF. Filled out from reference TRBV15 and TRBJ1-2, the complete variable domain reads DAMVIQNPRYQVTQFGKPVTLSCSQTLNHNVMYWYQQKSSQAPKLLFHYYDKDFNNEADTPDNFQSRRPNTSFCFLDIRSPGLGDTAMYLCATSRDRFQGYGYTFGSGTRLTVV.

The sample holds one count of this clone. V and J are TRBV6-2 or TRBV6-3 and TRBJ1-5; 12 positions agree with TRBD1. There are 16 residues in the CDR3. The germline gives CDR1 MNHEY, CDR2 SVGEGT. Trimming cost V 6 bases and J 9 bases; bases outside gene matches: 12. For the CDR3, the DNA is TGTGCCAGCAGCACCGGGACAGGGGGCGCCGGGCGGCCCCAGCATTTT. It specifies CASSTGTGGAGRPQHF.

The genes are TRBV5-4 and TRBJ2-6; D unclear. Trimming removed 0 bases from V and 0 bases from J, with 4 bases in between. Germline-derived CDR1 and CDR2 are SGHNT and YYREEE (reference sequence). The CDR3 consists of 15 residues. The CDR3 sequence is CASSLDSSGANVLTF. The CDR3 DNA is TGTGCCAGCAGCTTGGACAGCTCTGGGGCCAACGTCCTGACTTTC.

V gene TRBV14 combines with J gene TRBJ2-5; 7 nucleotides align to TRBD2. The V gene's germline CDR1 is SGHDN and CDR2 FVKESK. The J segment lost 0 bases and the V segment lost 0 bases, leaving 7 bases of the junction unmatched. CDR3 length: 17 residues. The CDR3 here is CASSQEPPAGNQETQYF. In nucleotides, the CDR3 is TGTGCCAGCAGCCAAGAACCCCCAGCGGGGAACCAAGAGACCCAGTACTTC.

J is TRBJ2-6 and V is TRBV4-1; D ambiguous. The germline V gene encodes CDR1 MGHRA and CDR2 YSYEKL. The CDR3 extends over 18 amino acids. V lost 0 bases, J lost 0 bases, and 12 bases lay in between. CDR3 bases: TGCGCCAGCAGCCAAGACCCTTACAGTAGCTCTGGGGCCAACGTCCTGACTTTC. This codes for CASSQDPYSSSGANVLTF.

This rearrangement joins TRBV7-6 to TRBJ2-3; 9 bases line up with TRBD2. Germline V gene sequence: CDR1 SGHVS, CDR2 FNYEAQ. Losses at the gene ends were 1 base for V and 2 bases for J; bases not matched to a gene: 4. CDR3 length: 16 residues. CDR3: CASSLGPSGNTDTQYF. The DNA of the CDR3 is TGTGCCAGCAGCTTAGGGCCTAGCGGGAACACAGATACGCAGTATTTT.

This clone was detected once. The rearrangement links TRBV5-1 to TRBJ1-3, with TRBD1 matching over 7 bases. The trim removed 2 bases at V and 0 bases at J, leaving 5 bases unmatched. Germline V CDR1 and CDR2: SGHRS, YFSETQ. The CDR3 spans 16 residues. CDR3 amino acids: CASSFGQASSGNTIYF. The CDR3 coding sequence is TGCGCCAGCAGCTTCGGACAGGCTAGCTCTGGAAACACCATATATTTT.

The chain couples TRBV18 to TRBJ2-1; maybe TRBD2 (6 bases). This CDR3 has 16 residues. Germline CDR1 KGHSH, CDR2 LQKENI. V was trimmed by 3 bases and J by 0 bases, leaving 12 bases between them. CDR3 nucleotide sequence: TGTGCCAGCTCACCCACCGGGGGTTTCTCCTACAATGAGCAGTTCTTC. It translates to CASSPTGGFSYNEQFF.

Regarding this clone: The sample holds other DNA sequences that translate to the same CDR3. J is TRBJ1-2 and V is TRBV30, with D possibly being TRBD1 (5 bases). Germline CDR1 is GTSNPN and CDR2 is SVGIG (reference sequence). The CDR3 extends over 13 amino acids. V shed 0 bases and J shed 2 bases, with 7 bases lying between them. CDR3 region: CAWSVKGNYGYTF. Here the CDR3 DNA reads TGTGCCTGGAGTGTCAAGGGGAACTATGGCTACACCTTC.

This chain joins TRBV11-2 and TRBJ1-2; perhaps TRBD1 as D (5 bases). The V and J ends lost 5 bases and 4 bases respectively, with 11 bases between them. Germline CDR1 is SGHAT and CDR2 is FQNNGV. The CDR3 length is 13 residues. The CDR3, as DNA: TGTGCCAGCAGCACCACAGGATTCTATGGCTACACCTTC. Translated: CASSTTGFYGYTF.